The rows below give T cell receptor beta chains drawn from one sample of a study of molecular identifiers for immune sequencing clone quantification. TCRdb redid the calling of the PCR reads with MiXCR, one entry per CDR3 protein. The table lists over 85,000 distinct CDR3 sequences, around 37% of them singletons, with over 8% in the top ten. Sequencing was carried out using naive CD8+ T cells from blood, with Jurkat cell RNA spiked in. The receptors derive from a human donor in good health. Some libraries in this study had Jurkat cell RNA spiked in. The CDR3 runs from the conserved cysteine through the conserved F or W. Fields, in order: CDR3 length, V gene, D gene, clone size, J gene, CDR3 protein, CDR3 DNA. A D gene is named only where the DNA matches it firmly. Not all rows give a size; the values are once, few, many and, for expanded clones, a class.

16	TRBV28	NA	NA	TRBJ1-3	CASCFGGRGAGNTIYF	TGTGCCAGCTGTTTTGGGGGAAGGGGGGCTGGAAACACCATATATTTT
12	TRBV7-2	NA	few	TRBJ2-1	CASSSRHNEQFF	TGTGCCAGCAGCTCGCGTCACAATGAGCAGTTCTTC
15	TRBV2	NA	many	TRBJ2-3	CASSWTGLATDTQYF	TGTGCCAGCAGCTGGACGGGTTTGGCGACAGATACGCAGTATTTT
15	TRBV6-2/TRBV6-3	NA	few	TRBJ2-2	CASSLYIANTGELFF	TGTGCCAGCAGTCTTTATATCGCGAACACCGGGGAGCTGTTTTTT
11	TRBV19	NA	NA	TRBJ2-7	CASKDLYEQYF	TGTGCCAGTAAGGACCTTTACGAGCAGTACTTC
15	TRBV4-3	TRBD1	few	TRBJ1-1	CASSQLTGANTEAFF	TGCGCCAGCAGCCAACTAACAGGGGCGAACACTGAAGCTTTCTTT
12	TRBV29-1	NA	few	TRBJ2-2	CSAPRGAGELFF	TGCAGCGCGCCCAGGGGTGCCGGGGAGCTGTTTTTT
13	TRBV23-1	NA	NA	TRBJ1-5	CATKGFGNQPQHF	TGCGCCACCAAAGGGTTCGGCAATCAGCCCCAGCATTTT
11	TRBV13	NA	few	TRBJ2-1	CASSSEFGQFF	TGTGCCAGCAGCTCAGAGTTTGGGCAGTTCTTC
15	TRBV19	TRBD2	few	TRBJ2-2	CASSRLAGDTGELFF	TGTGCCAGTAGCCGACTAGCGGGAGACACCGGGGAGCTGTTTTTT
16	TRBV28	TRBD2	few	TRBJ2-1	CASSLGLVGSYNEQFF	TGTGCCAGCAGCCTAGGACTAGTTGGCTCCTACAATGAGCAGTTCTTC
14	TRBV7-9	NA	NA	TRBJ2-7	CDSSLVGAFDEQYF	TGTGACAGCAGCCTTGTGGGGGCGTTCGACGAGCAGTACTTC